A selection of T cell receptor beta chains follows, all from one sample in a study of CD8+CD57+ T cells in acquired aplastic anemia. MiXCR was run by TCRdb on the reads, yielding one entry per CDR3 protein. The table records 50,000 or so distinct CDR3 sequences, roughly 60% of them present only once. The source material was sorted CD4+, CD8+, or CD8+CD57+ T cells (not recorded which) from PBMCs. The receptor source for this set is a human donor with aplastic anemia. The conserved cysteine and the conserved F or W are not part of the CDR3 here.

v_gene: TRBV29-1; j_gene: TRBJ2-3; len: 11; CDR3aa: SVGLISTDTQY
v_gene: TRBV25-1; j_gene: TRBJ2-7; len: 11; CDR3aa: ASSDAASYEQY
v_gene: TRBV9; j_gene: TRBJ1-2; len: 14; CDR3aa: TSSQDRNPGIYGYT
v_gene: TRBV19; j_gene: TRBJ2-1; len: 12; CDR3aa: ASIRDKLWNEQF
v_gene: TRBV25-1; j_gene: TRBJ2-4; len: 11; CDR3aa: ASSEYGKNIQY
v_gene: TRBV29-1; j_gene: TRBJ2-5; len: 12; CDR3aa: SVEVVRPQETQY
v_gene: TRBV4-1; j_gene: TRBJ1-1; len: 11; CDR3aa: ASSSRGHAEAF
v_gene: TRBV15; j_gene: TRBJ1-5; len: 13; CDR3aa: ATSSPTSSAQPQH
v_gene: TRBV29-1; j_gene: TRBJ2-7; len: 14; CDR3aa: SVVGFDRGETYEQY
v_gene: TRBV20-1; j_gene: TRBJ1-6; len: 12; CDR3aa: SARGGRENSPLH
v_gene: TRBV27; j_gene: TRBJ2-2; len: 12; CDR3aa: ASSPTDVTGELF
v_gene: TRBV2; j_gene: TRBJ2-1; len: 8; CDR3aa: ASSDGEQF
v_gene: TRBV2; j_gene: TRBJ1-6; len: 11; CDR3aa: ADRTVDNSPLH
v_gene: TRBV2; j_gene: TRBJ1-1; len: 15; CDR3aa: AVRGGLKTVQNTEAF
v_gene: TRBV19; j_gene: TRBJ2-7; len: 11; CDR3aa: ASRGRETYEQY
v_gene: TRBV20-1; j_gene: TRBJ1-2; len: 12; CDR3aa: SAWDGGANYGYT
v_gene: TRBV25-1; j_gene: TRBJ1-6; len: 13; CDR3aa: ASSERVPRDSPLH
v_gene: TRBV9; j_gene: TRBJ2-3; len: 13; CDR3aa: ASSASETGTDTQY
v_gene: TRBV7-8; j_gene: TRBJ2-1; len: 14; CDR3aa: ASSFKAGVTYNEQF
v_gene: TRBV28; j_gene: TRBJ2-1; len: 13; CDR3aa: ASSLSGQGGNEQF
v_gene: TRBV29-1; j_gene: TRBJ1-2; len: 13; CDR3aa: SVLLGTGPDYGYT
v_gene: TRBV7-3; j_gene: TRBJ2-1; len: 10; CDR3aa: ASKIDGNEQF
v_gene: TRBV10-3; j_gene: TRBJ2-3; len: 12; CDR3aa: ASSSGGGTDTQY
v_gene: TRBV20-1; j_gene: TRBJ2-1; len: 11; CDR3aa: SAGAGGPNEQF
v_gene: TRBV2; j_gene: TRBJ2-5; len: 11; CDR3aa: ASTWDRVETQY
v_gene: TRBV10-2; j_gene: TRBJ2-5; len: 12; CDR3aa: ASSGGTGLETQY
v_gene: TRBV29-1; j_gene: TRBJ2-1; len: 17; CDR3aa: SVEYRGGDPVWSYNEQF
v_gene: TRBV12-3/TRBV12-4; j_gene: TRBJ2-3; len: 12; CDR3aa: ATEGDRVTDTQY
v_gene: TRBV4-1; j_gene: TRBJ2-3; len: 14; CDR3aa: ASSQVRGEGADTQY
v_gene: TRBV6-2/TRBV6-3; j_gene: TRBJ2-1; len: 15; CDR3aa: ASSYSMTGSLYNEQF
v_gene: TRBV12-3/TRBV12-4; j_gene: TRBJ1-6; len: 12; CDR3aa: ASSDRSYNSPLH
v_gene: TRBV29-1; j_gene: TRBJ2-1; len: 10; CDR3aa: SVESQYNEQF
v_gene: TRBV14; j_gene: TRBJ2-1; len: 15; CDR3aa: ASSPRTSGPRGNEQF
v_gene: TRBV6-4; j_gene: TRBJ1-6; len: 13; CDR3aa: ASSDSSGGNSPLH
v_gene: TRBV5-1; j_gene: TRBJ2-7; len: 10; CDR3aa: AGGCWDYEQY
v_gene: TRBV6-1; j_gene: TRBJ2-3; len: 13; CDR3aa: ASSTAGEPTDTQY